This T cell receptor beta chain was identified in a study of cytomegalovirus exposure and HLA in healthy donors. As regards this clone: The antigen is not known.

Germline lookup yields CDR1 SGHDT and CDR2 YYEEEE. The CDR3 runs to 16 residues. V was pared by 5 bases and J by 0 bases, with 7 bases of the junction left unmatched. The primer mix had 60 Vbeta and 13 Jbeta primers. Assay used: immunoSEQ multiplex PCR; TCRdb lists only in-frame clones, some missing. Of roughly 44,000 clones listed, approximately 84% are singletons. General study results and limits: In a later analysis, productive TCRs from donors in an Asian-associated ancestry cluster reportedly carried fewer N-insertions than the cohort mean.

The TCR sequence derives from a man aged 45 to 65 in good health and CMV-seronegative. V is TRBV5-6 and J is TRBJ2-2; 7 bases are a match to TRBD1. Sequencing was carried out using PBMCs. CDR3: CASRQQGTPNTGELFF. CDR3 bases: TGTGCCAGCAGACAACAGGGGACCCCGAACACCGGGGAGCTGTTTTTT.